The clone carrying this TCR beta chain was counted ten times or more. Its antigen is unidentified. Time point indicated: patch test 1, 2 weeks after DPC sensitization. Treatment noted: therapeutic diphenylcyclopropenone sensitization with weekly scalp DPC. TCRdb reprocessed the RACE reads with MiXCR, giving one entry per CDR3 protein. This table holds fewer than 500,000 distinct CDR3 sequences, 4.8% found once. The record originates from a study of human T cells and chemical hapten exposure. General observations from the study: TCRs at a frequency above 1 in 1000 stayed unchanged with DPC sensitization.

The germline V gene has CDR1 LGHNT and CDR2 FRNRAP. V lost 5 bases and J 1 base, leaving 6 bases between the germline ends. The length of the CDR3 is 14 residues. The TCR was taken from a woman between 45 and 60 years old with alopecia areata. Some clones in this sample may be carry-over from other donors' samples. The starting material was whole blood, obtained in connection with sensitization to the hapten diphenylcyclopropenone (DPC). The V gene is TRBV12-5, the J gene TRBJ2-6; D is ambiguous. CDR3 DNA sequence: TGTGCTAGTGGTCCAGGATCTGGGGCCAACGTCCTGACTTTC. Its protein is CASGPGSGANVLTF.